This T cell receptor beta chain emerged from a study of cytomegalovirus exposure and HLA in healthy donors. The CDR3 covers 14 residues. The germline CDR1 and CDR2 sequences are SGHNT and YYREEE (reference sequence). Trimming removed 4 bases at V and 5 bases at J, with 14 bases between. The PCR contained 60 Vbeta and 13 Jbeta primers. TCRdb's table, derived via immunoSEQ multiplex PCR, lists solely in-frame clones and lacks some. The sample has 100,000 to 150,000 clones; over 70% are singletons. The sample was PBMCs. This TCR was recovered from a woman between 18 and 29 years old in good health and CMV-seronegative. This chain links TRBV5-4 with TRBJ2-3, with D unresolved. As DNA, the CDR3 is TGTGCCAGCAGCCCGCATAGTCTCGTAGATACGCAGTATTTT. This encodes CASSPHSLVDTQYF.